These 21 T cell receptor beta chains were sequenced from one sample in a study of shared clonotypes between healthy human individuals. Assay used: immunoSEQ multiplex PCR; TCRdb lists only in-frame clones, some missing. The data hold roughly 1.5 million clones, with about 98% observed a single time. The sequencing input was naive CD4+ T cells sorted from blood. Subset reported: CD45RA+ positively selected. The receptor set was obtained from a young man in good health.

The chain links TRBV5-6 to TRBJ2-1, with D perhaps TRBD2 (7 bases). The CDR3 length is 16 residues. Germline V gene lookup returns CDR1 SGHDT and CDR2 YYEEEE. V lost 3 bases and J lost 12, with 25 bases in between. This CDR3 is CASSSRGGGVGGGQFF. The CDR3 bases are TGTGCCAGCAGCTCCAGGGGAGGAGGAGTAGGCGGGGGGCAGTTCTTC.

V and J are TRBV7-2 and TRBJ2-2; a weak D match, TRBD2 (5 bases). CDR3 length: 13 amino acids. The germline V and J ends were trimmed by 1 base and 7 bases, with 7 bases remaining between them. Per germline, CDR1 SGHTA and CDR2 FQGNSA. The CDR3 coding sequence is TGTGCCAGCAGCTTAGGCGAGGGCGGGGAGCTGTTTTTT. This codes for CASSLGEGGELFF.

The gene calls are TRBV28 and TRBJ2-2; the match to TRBD2 covers 7 bases. Germline V gene data show CDR1 as MDHEN and CDR2 as SYDVKM. CDR3 length: 16 amino acids. Trimming cost V 6 bases and J 2 bases; bases outside gene matches: 9. Here the CDR3 reads CASSPAGTTNTGELFF. CDR3 sequence (DNA): TGTGCCAGCAGCCCCGCCGGGACTACTAACACCGGGGAGCTGTTTTTT. Supplemented by reference TRBV28 and TRBJ2-2, the full variable domain reads DVKVTQSSRYLVKRTGEKVFLECVQDMDHENMFWYRQDPGLGLRLIYFSYDVKMKEKGDIPEGYSVSREKKERFSLILESASTNQTSMYLCASSPAGTTNTGELFFGEGSRLTVL.

The rearrangement uses TRBV7-3 and TRBJ2-4, with TRBD2 matching over 7 bases. Germline loops: CDR1 SGHTA, CDR2 FQGTGA. The CDR3 has 16 amino acids. J was trimmed by 0 bases and V by 1 base; bases with no gene match: 3. For the CDR3, the DNA is TGTGCCAGCAGCTTAATAGCGGGTGTAGCCAAAAACATTCAGTACTTC. This encodes CASSLIAGVAKNIQYF. The entire variable domain, with the rest obtained from reference TRBV7-3 and TRBJ2-4, is as follows: GAGVSQTPSNKVTEKGKYVELRCDPISGHTALYWYRQSLGQGPEFLIYFQGTGAADDSGLPNDRFFAVRPEGSVSTLKIQRTERGDSAVYLCASSLIAGVAKNIQYFGAGTRLSVL.

The chain couples TRBV5-4 to TRBJ2-3, with no clear D. The CDR3 consists of 11 residues. Trimming cost V 4 bases and J 5 bases, with 5 bases left between them. Germline V gene sequence: CDR1 SGHNT, CDR2 YYREEE (reference sequence). The CDR3 protein is CASSNGDTQYF. The CDR3 nucleotides read TGTGCCAGCAGCAACGGAGATACGCAGTATTTT. The variable domain in full, with the rest retrieved from reference TRBV5-4 and TRBJ2-3, is ETGVTQSPTHLIKTRGQQVTLRCSSQSGHNTVSWYQQALGQGPQFIFQYYREEENGRGNFPPRFSGLQFPNYSSELNVNALELDDSALYLCASSNGDTQYFGPGTRLTVL.

The chain is built from TRBV10-2 and TRBJ2-7; D is uncertain. The CDR3 sequence is 13 residues long. Germline lookup yields CDR1 WSHSY and CDR2 SAAADI. Trimming removed 4 bases from V and 3 bases from J, with 10 bases in between. The CDR3 region is CASSATLRYEQYF. Here the CDR3 DNA reads TGCGCCAGCAGTGCAACCCTCCGCTACGAGCAGTACTTC.

The gene calls are TRBV28 and TRBJ2-2, with 15 bases identical to TRBD2. Per the germline V gene, CDR1 is MDHEN and CDR2 is SYDVKM. The CDR3 totals 17 residues. The J segment lost 3 bases and the V segment lost 5 bases, leaving 4 bases of the junction unmatched. CDR3 residues: CASSLRTSGRDTGELFF. CDR3 in DNA: TGTGCCAGCAGTCTAAGGACTAGCGGGAGGGACACCGGGGAGCTGTTTTTT.

The CDR3 spells CASRKIAGRTDTQYF. In DNA, the CDR3 is TGTGCCAGCAGAAAAATAGCTGGCCGCACAGATACGCAGTATTTT. The rearrangement joins TRBV11-2 to TRBJ2-3, with D unresolved. This CDR3 has 15 residues. Germline V gene lookup returns CDR1 SGHAT and CDR2 FQNNGV. V was trimmed by 6 bases and J by 1 base, leaving 14 bases between them.

This clone is a singleton in its sample. The rearrangement uses TRBV14 and TRBJ2-2; 10 nucleotides align to TRBD2. The CDR3 length is 15 residues. V shed 10 bases and J 5 bases; nucleotides not matched to a gene: 10. The V gene's germline CDR1 is SGHDN and CDR2 FVKESK. Written as DNA, the CDR3 is TGTGCCACCTCCGGAGCGGGAGGGCCAACCGGGGAGCTGTTTTTT. This encodes CATSGAGGPTGELFF.

A remark on this clone: This CDR3 is also generated by other DNA sequences in the sample. The chain uses TRBV18 and TRBJ1-1, with D possibly TRBD1 on 6 matching bases. In germline, CDR1 is KGHSH, CDR2 LQKENI. The CDR3 has 13 amino acids. Trimming cost V 3 bases and J 5 bases, with 10 bases left between them. DNA of the CDR3: TGTGCCAGCTCACCCGGGACAACTACTGAAGCTTTCTTT. This encodes CASSPGTTTEAFF.

The chain employs TRBV20-1 and TRBJ2-5, with no clear D. V gave up 4 bases and J gave up 4 bases, with 4 bases separating them. CDR3 size: 10 residues. CDR1 and CDR2 from the germline V gene are DFQATT and SNEGSKA (reference sequence). The CDR3 sequence is CSAIIETQYF. As DNA, the CDR3 is TGCAGTGCTATAATAGAGACCCAGTACTTC.

V is TRBV28 and J is TRBJ2-2, with no clear D. The CDR3 covers 15 residues. CDR1 and CDR2 (germline): MDHEN, SYDVKM. V dropped 6 bases and J dropped 4 bases, with 15 bases sitting between them. The CDR3 protein is CASSPLSSGTGELFF. CDR3 DNA: TGTGCCAGCAGCCCACTGAGTTCGGGCACCGGGGAGCTGTTTTTT.

A remark on this clone: The sample has other DNA sequences that encode this CDR3 too. The J gene is TRBJ2-1, the V gene TRBV7-2; unclear D gene. Per germline, CDR1 SGHTA and CDR2 FQGNSA. The CDR3 has 13 amino acids. The V end lost 2 bases, the J end lost 0 bases, and 2 bases lay between the germline ends. CDR3 bases: TGTGCCAGCAGCTTAACCTCCTACAATGAGCAGTTCTTC. Translated: CASSLTSYNEQFF.

The chain links TRBV6-1 to TRBJ1-1; 10 nucleotides match TRBD1. J gave up 1 base and V 4 bases, and 9 bases lay outside the gene matches. The CDR3 length is 17 residues. The germline V gene has CDR1 MNHNS and CDR2 SASEGT. In DNA, the CDR3 is TGTGCCAGCAGTGGACAGGGGGCTGGATTGGGGAACACTGAAGCTTTCTTT. This sequence encodes CASSGQGAGLGNTEAFF.

V and J are TRBV9 and TRBJ2-2, with 8 bases matching TRBD2. CDR3 size: 14 residues. V lost 7 bases and J lost 6; bases outside the gene matches: 8. Looked up from germline, CDR1 is SGDLS and CDR2 is YYNGEE. CDR3 loop: CASSRAGVPGELFF. In DNA, the CDR3 is TGTGCCAGCTCCAGAGCGGGAGTCCCCGGGGAGCTGTTTTTT.

The CDR3 is CATYRGGTEAFF. CDR3 coding DNA: TGTGCCACCTACAGGGGGGGGACTGAAGCTTTCTTT. The V gene is TRBV10-3, the J gene TRBJ1-1; 8 bases agree with TRBD1. The CDR3 runs to 12 residues. Trimming removed 10 bases from V and 5 bases from J; junction bases left unmatched: 6. Germline V gene data show CDR1 as ENHRY and CDR2 as SYGVKD.

This chain joins TRBV5-4 and TRBJ2-2; D perhaps matches TRBD2 (5 bases). The CDR3 sequence is 16 residues long. The germline gives CDR1 SGHNT, CDR2 YYREEE (reference sequence). Deletions cut 0 bases from V and 4 bases from J, with 13 bases between. The CDR3: CASSLAGRGLTGELFF. In DNA form, the CDR3 reads TGTGCCAGCAGCTTGGCAGGACGAGGGCTCACCGGGGAGCTGTTTTTT.

The V call is TRBV19, the J call TRBJ1-2; D is uncertain. The CDR3 runs 15 residues. The germline V gene encodes CDR1 LNHDA and CDR2 SQIVND (reference sequence). Between the trimmed V and J ends, which lost 3 bases and 0 bases, there was a span of 11 bases. The DNA of the CDR3 is TGTGCCAGTAGTATTCGTCGGAAGACTAACTATGGCTACACCTTC. Protein product: CASSIRRKTNYGYTF.

This clone was recorded once. V is TRBV28 and J is TRBJ2-7; 13 bases map to TRBD2. The V segment lost 6 bases and the J segment 2 bases; nucleotides outside the gene matches: 7. From germline, CDR1 is MDHEN and CDR2 SYDVKM. CDR3 length: 16 amino acids. CDR3 in amino acids: CASSNRGTSGAYEQYF. The CDR3 coding sequence is TGTGCCAGCAGCAACAGAGGGACTAGCGGGGCCTACGAGCAGTACTTC.

Points on this clone: Within the sample, other DNA sequences also encode this same CDR3. V usage is TRBV10-3 and J usage is TRBJ2-5; TRBD1 aligns across 7 bases. V was clipped by 6 bases and J by 2 bases; unmatched bases: 3. This CDR3 has 13 residues. CDR1 and CDR2 (germline): ENHRY, SYGVKD. The CDR3 loop reads CAISGTDQETQYF. The CDR3 region has the DNA TGTGCCATCAGCGGGACAGATCAAGAGACCCAGTACTTC.

V gene TRBV25-1 combines with J gene TRBJ1-2; D may be TRBD1 (5 bases). The CDR3 is made up of 14 amino acids. Germline V CDR1 and CDR2: MGHDK, SYGVNS. Trimming shortened V by 5 bases and J by 4 bases, and 14 bases separated the two germline ends. In nucleotides, the CDR3 is TGTGCCAGCAGTTCCTCTGGGGGGGTCTATGGCTACACCTTC. This encodes CASSSSGGVYGYTF.